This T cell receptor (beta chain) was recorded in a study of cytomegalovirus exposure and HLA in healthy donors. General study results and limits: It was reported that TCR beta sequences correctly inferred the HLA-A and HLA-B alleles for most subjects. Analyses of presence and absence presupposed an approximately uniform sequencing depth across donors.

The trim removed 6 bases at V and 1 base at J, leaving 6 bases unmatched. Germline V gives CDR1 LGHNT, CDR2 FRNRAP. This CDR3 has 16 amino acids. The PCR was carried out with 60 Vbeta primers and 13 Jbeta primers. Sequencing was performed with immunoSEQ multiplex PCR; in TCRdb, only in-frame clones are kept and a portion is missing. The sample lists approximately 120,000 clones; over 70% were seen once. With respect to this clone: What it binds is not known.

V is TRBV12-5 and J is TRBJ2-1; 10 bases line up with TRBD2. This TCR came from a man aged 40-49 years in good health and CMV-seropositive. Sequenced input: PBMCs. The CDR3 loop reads CASGFGLAASYNEQFF. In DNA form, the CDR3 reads TGTGCTAGTGGATTCGGACTAGCGGCATCCTACAATGAGCAGTTCTTC. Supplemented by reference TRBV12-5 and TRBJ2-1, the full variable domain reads DARVTQTPRHKVTEMGQEVTMRCQPILGHNTVFWYRQTMMQGLELLAYFRNRAPLDDSGMPKDRFSAEMPDATLATLKIQPSEPRDSAVYFCASGFGLAASYNEQFFGPGTRLTVL.